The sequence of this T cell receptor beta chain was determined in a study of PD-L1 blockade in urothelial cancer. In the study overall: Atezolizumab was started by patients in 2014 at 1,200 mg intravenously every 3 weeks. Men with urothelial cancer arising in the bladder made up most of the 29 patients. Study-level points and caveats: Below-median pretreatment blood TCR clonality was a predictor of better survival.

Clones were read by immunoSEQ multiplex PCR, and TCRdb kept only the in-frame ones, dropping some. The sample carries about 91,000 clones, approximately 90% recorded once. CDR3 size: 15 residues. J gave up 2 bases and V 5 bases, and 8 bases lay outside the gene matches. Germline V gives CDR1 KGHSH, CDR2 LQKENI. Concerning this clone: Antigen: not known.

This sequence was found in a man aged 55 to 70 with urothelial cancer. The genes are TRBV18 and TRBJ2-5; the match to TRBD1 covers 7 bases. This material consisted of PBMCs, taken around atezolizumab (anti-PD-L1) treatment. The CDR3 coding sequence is TGTGCCAGCTCAAAGGGACAGCCGATACAAGAGACCCAGTACTTC. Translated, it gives CASSKGQPIQETQYF.